These 20 T cell receptor beta chains originate from one sample sequenced in a study of CD8 T cells in Susac syndrome. Random hexamers served to reverse transcribe roughly 0.45 to 1 ug RNA. One entry per CDR3 protein results from TCRdb running MiXCR on the immunoSEQ multiplex PCR reads. The data contain 150,000 to 180,000 distinct CDR3 sequences, 95% of them singletons. Material for sequencing was CD4+ T cells from PBMCs. Receptors originate from a human donor with Susac syndrome.

Turning to this clonotype: One end of the junction is discordant with germline, which a read error may explain. The chain has TRBV7-6 and TRBJ1-2; 7 positions match TRBD1. Germline V gives CDR1 SGHVS, CDR2 FNYEAQ. This CDR3 has 13 amino acids. In DNA form, the CDR3 reads TGCGCCAGCAGCGAGCAGGGGGGCTATGGCTACACCTTC. It yields the protein CASSEQGGYGYTF.

This clonotype was counted a single time. The rearrangement links TRBV12-3 or TRBV12-4 to TRBJ2-7, with D perhaps matching TRBD2 (5 bases). The CDR3 runs 14 residues. The germline V and J ends were trimmed by 5 bases and 3 bases, with 14 bases remaining between them. The CDR3 sequence is CASSPGVVDYEQYF. The CDR3 bases are TGTGCCAGCAGTCCCGGGGTGGTTGACTACGAGCAGTACTTC.

This chain uses TRBV20-1 with TRBJ2-7; 8 nucleotides line up with TRBD1. The CDR3 extends over 13 amino acids. Per germline, CDR1 DFQATT and CDR2 SNEGSKA (reference sequence). With V trimmed by 5 bases and J by 3 bases, 6 bases remained unmatched. The CDR3 spells CSAGRQGRYEQYF. The CDR3 bases are TGCAGTGCTGGCCGACAGGGGCGCTACGAGCAGTACTTC.

The chain combines TRBV9 with TRBJ2-1; 8 nucleotides line up with TRBD2. The CDR3 has 13 amino acids. J gave up 10 bases and V 6 bases, and 9 bases lay outside the gene matches. Germline V gene data show CDR1 as SGDLS and CDR2 as YYNGEE. CDR3 in DNA: TGTGCCAGCACAACCGCGGGGGGCTTGGAGCAGTTCTTC. This sequence encodes CASTTAGGLEQFF.

The chain combines TRBV7-2 with TRBJ2-3; 13 bases are a match to TRBD2. The V segment lost 5 bases and the J segment 5 bases; nucleotides outside the gene matches: 4. The CDR3 is made up of 15 amino acids. The germline V gene encodes CDR1 SGHTA and CDR2 FQGNSA. The CDR3 is CASSPWTSGGDTQYF. As DNA, the CDR3 is TGTGCCAGCAGCCCCTGGACTAGCGGGGGAGATACGCAGTATTTT. The whole variable domain, remainder taken from reference TRBV7-2 and TRBJ2-3, is GAGVSQSPSNKVTEKGKDVELRCDPISGHTALYWYRQSLGQGLEFLIYFQGNSAPDKSGLPSDRFSAERTGGSVSTLTIQRTQQEDSAVYLCASSPWTSGGDTQYFGPGTRLTVL.

This chain joins TRBV20-1 and TRBJ1-1, with 8 positions matching TRBD1. V lost 1 base and J lost 4; bases outside the gene matches: 11. Germline CDR1 and CDR2: DFQATT and SNEGSKA (reference sequence). The CDR3 has 16 amino acids. CDR3: CSARAATGTGGTEAFF. In nucleotides, the CDR3 is TGCAGTGCTAGAGCCGCCACTGGGACAGGCGGCACTGAAGCTTTCTTT.

This chain links TRBV5-1 with TRBJ1-1, with unresolved D. Trimming left V 1 base short and J 6 bases short, with 13 bases between. Germline-derived CDR1 and CDR2 are SGHRS and YFSETQ. The CDR3 is 14 residues long. CDR3 loop: CASSLLSFGAEAFF. In DNA form, the CDR3 reads TGCGCCAGCAGCTTGCTAAGTTTCGGGGCTGAAGCTTTCTTT.

This clonotype was seen only once. V is TRBV6-6 and J is TRBJ2-7, with a possible D match to TRBD1 (6 bases). V lost 2 bases to trimming and J lost 6 bases, with 14 bases between them. Germline CDR1 is MNHNY and CDR2 is SVGAGI (reference sequence). The CDR3 contains 14 residues. The DNA of the CDR3 is TGTGCCAGCAGTTACGAGACGGTACAGGGCGAGCAGTACTTC. It is translated as CASSYETVQGEQYF.

The CDR3 reads CASSQSTYEQYF. In DNA form, the CDR3 reads TGTGCCAGCAGCCAATCGACCTACGAGCAGTACTTC. The rearrangement links TRBV16 to TRBJ2-7; no clear D gene. V was clipped by 0 bases and J by 2 bases, with 2 bases between them. The CDR3 has 12 residues. Germline V lookup: CDR1 KGHSY, CDR2 FQNENV.

The chain employs TRBV20-1 and TRBJ2-3, with TRBD2 matching 9 bases. The CDR3 has 16 residues. Losses at the gene ends were 7 bases for V and 0 bases for J; bases not matched to a gene: 11. CDR1 DFQATT and CDR2 SNEGSKA come from the germline V gene (reference sequence). This CDR3 is CSGRPGTSLSTDTQYF. The CDR3 DNA is TGCAGTGGCCGCCCCGGGACTAGCCTAAGCACAGATACGCAGTATTTT.

The chain has TRBV11-2 and TRBJ2-5, with TRBD2 matching 16 bases. The germline V gene has CDR1 SGHAT and CDR2 FQNNGV. Trimming cost V 5 bases and J 5 bases; bases outside gene matches: 11. The CDR3 has 18 amino acids. In DNA, the CDR3 is TGTGCCAGCAGCCCAAGGCCGTTGGGACTAGCGGGAGGGGAGACCCAGTACTTC. Protein sequence: CASSPRPLGLAGGETQYF. Looking up the rest from reference TRBV11-2 and TRBJ2-5 gives the full variable domain: EAGVAQSPRYKIIEKRQSVAFWCNPISGHATLYWYQQILGQGPKLLIQFQNNGVVDDSQLPKDRFSAERLKGVDSTLKIQPAKLEDSAVYLCASSPRPLGLAGGETQYFGPGTRLLVL.

This chain links TRBV12-3 or TRBV12-4 with TRBJ1-2; 7 positions match TRBD1. V lost 5 bases and J lost 7; bases outside the gene matches: 7. The CDR3 runs 13 residues. The CDR3 reads CASSTDRTFGYTF. The CDR3 bases are TGTGCCAGCAGTACGGACAGGACATTTGGCTACACCTTC.

V gene TRBV20-1 combines with J gene TRBJ2-7; 11 bases agree with TRBD2. Germline trimming cut 4 bases from V and 0 bases from J; bases unmatched to any gene: 5. Per germline, CDR1 DFQATT and CDR2 SNEGSKA (reference sequence). The CDR3 spans 15 residues. CDR3 nucleotides: TGCAGTGCTACGGTACTAGCGGGGGACTCCTACGAGCAGTACTTC. As protein: CSATVLAGDSYEQYF.

V gene TRBV6-4 combines with J gene TRBJ2-4, with 7 bases that match TRBD1. Germline V gives CDR1 MRHNA, CDR2 SNTAGT. Losses at the gene ends were 6 bases for V and 8 bases for J; bases not matched to a gene: 13. The CDR3 extends over 15 amino acids. CDR3 residues: CASSPTGAGGYIQYF. CDR3 DNA sequence: TGTGCCAGCAGCCCCACAGGGGCAGGTGGTTACATTCAGTACTTC.

J is TRBJ2-2 and V is TRBV5-1; D remains unclear. The germline V gene has CDR1 SGHRS and CDR2 YFSETQ. The CDR3 is made up of 15 amino acids. Deletions cut 2 bases from V and 1 base from J, with 9 bases between. CDR3 in amino acids: CASSLPSKNTGELFF. The CDR3, as DNA: TGCGCCAGCAGCTTACCATCGAAGAACACCGGGGAGCTGTTTTTT.

The chain employs TRBV12-3 or TRBV12-4 and TRBJ2-1; D is ambiguous. The length of the CDR3 is 11 residues. V lost 6 bases, J lost 8 bases, and 8 bases lay in between. The CDR3 loop reads CASSRSYEQFF. CDR3 in DNA: TGTGCCAGCAGCCGTTCCTATGAGCAGTTCTTC.

The rearrangement joins TRBV5-6 to TRBJ1-6; D not certain. Germline CDR1 is SGHDT and CDR2 is YYEEEE. The V and J ends lost 2 bases and 6 bases respectively, with 12 bases between them. This CDR3 comprises 15 residues. CDR3 in amino acids: CASSFGPSSNSPLHF. In DNA form, the CDR3 reads TGTGCCAGCAGCTTCGGCCCATCGAGTAATTCACCCCTCCACTTT.

J is TRBJ2-6 and V is TRBV9; D perhaps matches TRBD2 (6 bases). The V gene's germline CDR1 is SGDLS and CDR2 YYNGEE. This CDR3 contains 18 residues. V was shortened by 4 bases and J by 2 bases, with 19 bases between the two germline ends. The CDR3 nucleotides are TGTGCCAGCAGCCCCCAGCTGGGAGGAGTCGCTGGGGCCAACGTCCTGACTTTC. It encodes CASSPQLGGVAGANVLTF.

The chain recombines TRBV19 with TRBJ2-7; no definite D call. The CDR3 totals 16 residues. In germline, CDR1 is LNHDA, CDR2 SQIVND (reference sequence). The V gene lost 1 base and the J gene lost 3 bases, with 16 bases spanning the gap. CDR3 sequence (DNA): TGTGCCAGTAGTATAGGCCAGACCATTCAGATCTACGAGCAGTACTTC. This gives the protein CASSIGQTIQIYEQYF. Using reference TRBV19 and TRBJ2-7 for the parts outside the CDR3, the full variable domain is DGGITQSPKYLFRKEGQNVTLSCEQNLNHDAMYWYRQDPGQGLRLIYYSQIVNDFQKGDIAEGYSVSREKKESFPLTVTSAQKNPTAFYLCASSIGQTIQIYEQYFGPGTRLTVT.

The chain has TRBV3-1 and TRBJ1-2, with a weak D call TRBD1 (5 bases). The CDR3 spans 14 residues. Trimming removed 1 base at V and 1 base at J, with 7 bases between. Germline assignment: CDR1 LGHDT and CDR2 YNNKEL (reference sequence). The CDR3 DNA reads as TGTGCCAGCAGCCAAGGGACACTTAACTATGGCTACACCTTC. The encoded protein is CASSQGTLNYGYTF.